These T cell receptor beta chains were read from a single sample in a study of blood T cell repertoires in COVID-19. Assay: immunoSEQ multiplex PCR; the TCRdb copy retains only in-frame clones and omits some. The profile shows over 140,000 clones, over 60% of them singletons. Sequencing input: PBMCs or T cells enriched from blood (not recorded which). Every receptor here comes from a woman in her forties or fifties who had recovered from COVID-19. CDR3s include the opening cysteine and the closing phenylalanine or tryptophan. Each record gives: V gene, D gene, J gene, clone size, CDR3 protein, CDR3 DNA. A D gene is named only where the DNA matches it firmly. For some rows the clone size is stated as once, few or many, or as a class when expanded; others skip it.

TRBV20-1	.	TRBJ2-1	.	CSAQAPSEQFF	TGCAGTGCTCAGGCCCCATCTGAGCAGTTCTTC
TRBV7-3	.	TRBJ2-6	.	CASSLFQGRPSGANVLTF	TGTGCCAGCAGCTTATTCCAAGGCAGGCCCTCTGGGGCCAACGTCCTGACTTTC
TRBV7-9	TRBD1	TRBJ1-4	.	CASSQGPETGVKEKLFF	TGTGCCAGCAGCCAGGGACCCGAGACAGGGGTCAAAGAAAAACTGTTTTTT
TRBV11-3	.	TRBJ2-1	few	CASSLRGSAGNEQFF	TGTGCCAGCAGCTTACGGGGGTCTGCCGGGAATGAGCAGTTCTTC
TRBV6-1	.	TRBJ2-7	.	CASSEAGGAPYEQYF	TGTGCCAGCAGTGAAGCGGGGGGGGCCCCCTACGAGCAGTACTTC
TRBV12-3/TRBV12-4	.	TRBJ1-1	.	CASTVGENTEAFF	TGTGCCAGCACCGTTGGAGAGAACACTGAAGCTTTCTTT
TRBV30	.	TRBJ2-7	.	CAWSPGDEQYF	TGTGCCTGGAGTCCAGGCGACGAGCAGTACTTC
TRBV2	TRBD1	TRBJ1-1	.	CASIPGQGAQSRTEAFF	TGTGCCAGCATTCCGGGACAGGGGGCGCAGAGCCGGACTGAAGCTTTCTTT
TRBV28	.	TRBJ1-5	.	CASSLAHSLINQPQHF	TGTGCCAGCAGTTTAGCTCACAGCCTAATCAATCAGCCCCAGCATTTT
TRBV10-3	TRBD1	TRBJ2-7	.	CAISEVGTGIYEQYF	TGTGCCATCAGTGAGGTCGGGACAGGTATTTACGAGCAGTACTTC
TRBV11-2	TRBD2	TRBJ2-7	.	CASSLVRRSGRPYEQYF	TGTGCCAGCAGCTTAGTCCGAAGGAGCGGGAGACCCTACGAGCAGTACTTC
TRBV4-1	.	TRBJ2-1	.	CASSRPDGHEQFF	TGCGCCAGCAGCCGGCCAGATGGGCATGAGCAGTTCTTC
TRBV3-1/TRBV3-2	TRBD1	TRBJ2-3	.	CASSPLDRGDTQYF	TGTGCCAGCAGCCCTCTGGACAGGGGAGATACGCAGTATTTT
TRBV7-3	.	TRBJ1-1	once	CASSATANTEAFF	TGTGCCAGCAGCGCTACAGCGAACACTGAAGCTTTCTTT
TRBV9	.	TRBJ1-1	few	CASSAGGNTEAFF	TGTGCCAGCAGCGCCGGGGGGAATACTGAAGCTTTCTTT
TRBV19	.	TRBJ1-5	.	CASMTNVGVGNQPQHF	TGTGCCAGTATGACCAACGTCGGGGTTGGCAATCAGCCCCAGCATTTT
TRBV3-1/TRBV3-2	TRBD2	TRBJ2-3	.	CASSHASGGISSTDTQYF	TGTGCCAGCAGCCATGCTAGCGGGGGGATTTCTAGCACAGATACGCAGTATTTT
TRBV30	.	TRBJ2-3	.	CAWTLADTQYF	TGTGCCTGGACCCTCGCGGATACGCAGTATTTT
TRBV6-1	.	TRBJ1-1	.	CASSERGGTEAFF	TGTGCCAGCAGTGAAAGGGGAGGGACTGAAGCTTTCTTT
TRBV29-1	TRBD1	TRBJ2-3	once	CSVEGPGTGSDTQYF	TGCAGCGTTGAAGGCCCTGGGACAGGTTCGGATACGCAGTATTTT
TRBV29-1	.	TRBJ2-7	.	CSVGRTGGTSGGEQYF	TGCAGCGTTGGTCGGACAGGGGGGACTAGCGGAGGTGAGCAGTACTTC
TRBV11-3	.	TRBJ2-7	.	CASSPMTGSLYEQYF	TGTGCCAGCAGCCCGATGACAGGCTCCCTCTACGAGCAGTACTTC